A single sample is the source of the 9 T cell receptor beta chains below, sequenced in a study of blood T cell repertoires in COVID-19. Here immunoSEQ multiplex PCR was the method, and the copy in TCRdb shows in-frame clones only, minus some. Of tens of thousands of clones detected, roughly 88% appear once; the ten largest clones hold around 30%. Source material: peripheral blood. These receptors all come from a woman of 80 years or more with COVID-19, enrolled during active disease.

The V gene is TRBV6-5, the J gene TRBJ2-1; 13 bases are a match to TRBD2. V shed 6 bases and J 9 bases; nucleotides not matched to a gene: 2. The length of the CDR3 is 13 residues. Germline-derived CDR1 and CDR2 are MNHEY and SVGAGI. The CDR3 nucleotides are TGTGCCAGCAGGACTAGCGGGGGGTCTGAGCAGTTCTTC. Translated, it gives CASRTSGGSEQFF.

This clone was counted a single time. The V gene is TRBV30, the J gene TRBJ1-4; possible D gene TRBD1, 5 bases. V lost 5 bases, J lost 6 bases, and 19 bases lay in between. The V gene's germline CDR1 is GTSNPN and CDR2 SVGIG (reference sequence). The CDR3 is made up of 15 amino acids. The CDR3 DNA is TGTGCCTGGGGTCCCACTCAGGGTCAGTATGAAAAACTGTTTTTT. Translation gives CAWGPTQGQYEKLFF.

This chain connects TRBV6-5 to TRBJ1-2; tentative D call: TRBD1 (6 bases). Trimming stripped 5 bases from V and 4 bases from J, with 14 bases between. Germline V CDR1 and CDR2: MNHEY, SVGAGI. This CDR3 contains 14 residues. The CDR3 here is CASSQQGLSYGYTF. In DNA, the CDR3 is TGTGCCAGCAGTCAACAGGGATTAAGCTATGGCTACACCTTC.

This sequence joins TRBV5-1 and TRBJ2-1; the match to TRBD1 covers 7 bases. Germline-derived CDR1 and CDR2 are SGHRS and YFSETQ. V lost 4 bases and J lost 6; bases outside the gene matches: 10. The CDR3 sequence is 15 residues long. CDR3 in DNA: TGCGCCAGCAGCCAGAGACAGGGTACTTTCAATGAGCAGTTCTTC. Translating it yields CASSQRQGTFNEQFF.

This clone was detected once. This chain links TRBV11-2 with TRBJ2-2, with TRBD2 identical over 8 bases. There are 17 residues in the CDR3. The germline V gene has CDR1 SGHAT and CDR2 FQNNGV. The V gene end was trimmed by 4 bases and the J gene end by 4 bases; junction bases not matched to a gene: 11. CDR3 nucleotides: TGTGCCAGCAGCTCGCCGTTTTTGCGGGGGGTCACCGGGGAGCTGTTTTTT. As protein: CASSSPFLRGVTGELFF.

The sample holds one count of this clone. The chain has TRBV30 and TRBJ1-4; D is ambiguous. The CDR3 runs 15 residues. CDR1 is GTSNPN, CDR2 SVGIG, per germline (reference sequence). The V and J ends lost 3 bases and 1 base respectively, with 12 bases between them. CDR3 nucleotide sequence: TGTGCCTGGAGAAGAATACTAGGAACTAATGAAAAACTGTTTTTT. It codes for CAWRRILGTNEKLFF.

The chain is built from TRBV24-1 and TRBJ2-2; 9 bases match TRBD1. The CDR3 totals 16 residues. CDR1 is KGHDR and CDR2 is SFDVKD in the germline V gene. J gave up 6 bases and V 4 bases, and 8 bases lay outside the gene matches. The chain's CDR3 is CATSDPGTGSPGELFF. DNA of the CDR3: TGTGCCACCAGTGACCCCGGGACAGGGAGTCCCGGGGAGCTGTTTTTT.

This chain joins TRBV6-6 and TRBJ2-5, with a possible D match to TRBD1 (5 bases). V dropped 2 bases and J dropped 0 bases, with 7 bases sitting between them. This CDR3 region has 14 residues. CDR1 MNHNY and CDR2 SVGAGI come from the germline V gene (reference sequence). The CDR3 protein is CASSYDSNQETQYF. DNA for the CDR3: TGTGCCAGCAGTTACGACAGCAACCAAGAGACCCAGTACTTC.

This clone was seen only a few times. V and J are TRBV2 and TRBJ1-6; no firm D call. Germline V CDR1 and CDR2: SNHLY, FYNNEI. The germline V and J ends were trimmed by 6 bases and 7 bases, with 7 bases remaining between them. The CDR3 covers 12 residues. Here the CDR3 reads CASSAQNSPLHF. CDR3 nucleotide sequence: TGTGCCAGCAGCGCACAGAATTCACCCCTCCACTTT. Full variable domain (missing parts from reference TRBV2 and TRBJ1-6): EPEVTQTPSHQVTQMGQEVILRCVPISNHLYFYWYRQILGQKVEFLVSFYNNEISEKSEIFDDQFSVERPDGSNFTLKIRSTKLEDSAMYFCASSAQNSPLHFGNGTRLTVT.